The rows below give T cell receptor beta chains drawn from one sample of a study of cytomegalovirus exposure and HLA in healthy donors. Only in-frame clones appear in the TCRdb table, and some are missing; sequencing was by immunoSEQ multiplex PCR. The sample shows roughly 58,000 clones, about 80% of them seen only once. Sequencing was performed on PBMCs. These receptors were collected from a woman between 40 and 50 years old in good health and CMV-seronegative. The CDR3 runs from the conserved cysteine through the conserved F or W. Fields, in order: clone size, V gene, J gene, CDR3 protein. Only part of the rows carry a size: once, few, many, or a class if the clone is expanded.

>.|TRBV5-1|TRBJ1-2
CASTRDRDYGYTF
>.|TRBV19|TRBJ2-1
CASSTGLAGGVSYNEQFF
>.|TRBV10-3|TRBJ2-1
CAISGTSGSRNEQFF
>.|TRBV11-1|TRBJ2-3
CASSLEEGTDTQYF
>.|TRBV7-9|TRBJ2-7
CASSLVRGQVRYEQYF
>.|TRBV2|TRBJ2-1
CASGLAGYNEQFF
>.|TRBV5-4|TRBJ1-3
CASSSGSGNTIYF
>.|TRBV5-4|TRBJ2-3
CASSLRLAGDSDTQYF
>.|TRBV4-1|TRBJ2-7
CASSPGQGPSYEQYF
>.|TRBV5-1|TRBJ2-2
CASSLARTSVTNTGELFF
>.|TRBV11-2|TRBJ1-1
CASSLRAPNTEAFF
>.|TRBV7-9|TRBJ2-7
CASSLGTGVYEQYF
>.|TRBV9|TRBJ2-3
CASSPFKAGGGDTQYF
>.|TRBV9|TRBJ2-5
CASSLVAGVEETQYF
>.|TRBV6-4|TRBJ2-7
CASTFTTGDYEQYF
>.|TRBV18|TRBJ1-5
CASSPGENQPQHF
>once|TRBV7-2|TRBJ1-2
CASSFSGTGYGYTF
>.|TRBV7-4|TRBJ1-3
CASSWQGGRRNTIYF
>.|TRBV28|TRBJ1-5
CASSPRGHANQPQHF
>.|TRBV30|TRBJ1-5
CAWRGMGAGNQPQHF
>few|TRBV7-2|TRBJ2-1
CASRPTTIRGNEQFF
>.|TRBV25-1|TRBJ2-7
CASSDRTSGGTYEQYF
>.|TRBV18|TRBJ2-7
CASSPLGTGSYEQYF
>.|TRBV15|TRBJ1-1
CATSSRTVMNTEAFF
>.|TRBV7-3|TRBJ2-1
CASSSRASGGPNEQFF
>.|TRBV28|TRBJ1-2
CASSLAGENYGYTF
>few|TRBV28|TRBJ1-4
CASNLGGTNEKLFF
>.|TRBV28|TRBJ1-1
CASSLAGTEAFF
>.|TRBV7-9|TRBJ2-1
CASSDGGVEQFF
>.|TRBV27|TRBJ2-1
CASSKRLWNEQFF
>.|TRBV4-2|TRBJ1-4
CASSQTDDRYEKLFF
>.|TRBV28|TRBJ2-1
CASSGLAGVNEQFF
>.|TRBV7-2|TRBJ2-5
CASSPGQAGETQYF
>.|TRBV6-1|TRBJ2-1
CASSEASAGGQNNEQFF
>.|TRBV4-1|TRBJ1-2
CASSQPRDRGYGYTF
>.|TRBV6-1|TRBJ1-2
CASSEGGQGHYGYTF
>.|TRBV28|TRBJ1-5
CASEAGNQPQHF
>.|TRBV19|TRBJ1-5
CASSWDIYSNQPQHF
>.|TRBV2|TRBJ2-1
CASSELREWMDNEQFF
>.|TRBV19|TRBJ1-2
CASATGPYGYTF
>.|TRBV7-7|TRBJ1-1
CASSPPGGTTEAFF
>.|TRBV4-1|TRBJ2-1
CASSPRLYNEQFF
>.|TRBV4-3|TRBJ2-7
CASSQDLTRDSYAQYF
>.|TRBV28|TRBJ1-2
CASSFSSSYGYTF
>.|TRBV7-2|TRBJ1-5
CASSLVVGGQGNQPQHF
>.|TRBV5-1|TRBJ2-5
CASSPGAILEGTQYF
>.|TRBV28|TRBJ2-5
CASSFGGGRAIETQYF
>.|TRBV6-4|TRBJ1-5
CATLTGATYSNQPQHF
>once|TRBV4-2|TRBJ2-7
CASSQDWLAGGQQYF
>.|TRBV10-3|TRBJ2-1
CAISPGLGLFF
>.|TRBV28|TRBJ2-1
CASNLKAGAEQFF
>once|TRBV28|TRBJ2-7
CASSLPTGQGYEQYF
>.|TRBV27|TRBJ1-1
CASNYQQGTTEAFF
>.|TRBV5-1|TRBJ2-7
CASSPGTSGTYEQYF
>.|TRBV7-8|TRBJ2-1
CASSSRLAGGPAEQFF
>.|TRBV7-6|TRBJ2-7
CASSLNREGTYEQYF
>.|TRBV28|TRBJ1-2
CASTPSTANYGYTF
>.|TRBV27|TRBJ2-7
CASSSTGSEQYF
>.|TRBV5-5|TRBJ1-2
CASSWTGGRDYGYTF